This entry lists 19 T cell receptor beta chains sequenced from one sample in a study of blood T cell repertoires in COVID-19. The protocol was immunoSEQ multiplex PCR, while the TCRdb copy is restricted to in-frame clones and leaves out a portion. The data show about 330,000 clones, roughly 85% seen once. Sequenced input: PBMCs or T cells enriched from blood (not recorded which). All receptors come from a woman aged 25-40 years who had recovered from COVID-19.

CDR3 DNA sequence: TGTGCCAGCAGCTTGGACAGGGGTCGTGAAAAACTGTTTTTT. As protein: CASSLDRGREKLFF. The chain combines TRBV5-6 with TRBJ1-4, with 7 bases fitting TRBD1. The germline gives CDR1 SGHDT, CDR2 YYEEEE. The CDR3 sequence is 14 residues long. Trimming removed 0 bases from V and 7 bases from J; junction bases left unmatched: 3.

The chain has TRBV7-3 and TRBJ2-1, with TRBD2 matching 8 bases. The CDR3 spans 18 residues. Looked up from germline, CDR1 is SGHTA and CDR2 is FQGTGA. V gave up 5 bases and J gave up 0 bases; unmatched junction bases: 12. CDR3 region: CASSPWGRGEISYNEQFF. In nucleotides, the CDR3 is TGTGCCAGCAGCCCCTGGGGGCGGGGGGAGATCTCCTACAATGAGCAGTTCTTC.

The chain links TRBV27 to TRBJ1-5, with unresolved D. The CDR3 length is 14 residues. Germline V gene data show CDR1 as MNHEY and CDR2 as SMNVEV (reference sequence). Deletions cut 5 bases from V and 3 bases from J, with 11 bases between. CDR3 sequence reads: CASSQTGYNQPQHF. The CDR3, as DNA: TGTGCCAGCAGTCAGACGGGGTACAATCAGCCCCAGCATTTT.

This clone showed up just a few times. This chain links TRBV6-5 with TRBJ1-2, with 8 bases that match TRBD1. V was pared by 6 bases and J by 8 bases, with 8 bases of the junction left unmatched. The CDR3 extends over 13 amino acids. CDR1 is MNHEY, CDR2 SVGAGI, per germline. CDR3 amino acids: CASRLGQGTGYTF. The CDR3 nucleotides read TGTGCCAGCAGGCTTGGACAGGGAACGGGCTACACCTTC.

This clone was seen just once. The rearrangement uses TRBV18 and TRBJ2-2, with 12 bases identical to TRBD2. There are 16 residues in the CDR3. With V trimmed by 6 bases and J by 3 bases, 5 bases remained unmatched. CDR1 and CDR2 from the germline V gene are KGHSH and LQKENI. The CDR3 loop reads CASSPLAGGDTGELFF. The CDR3 coding sequence is TGTGCCAGCTCCCCCCTAGCGGGGGGGGACACCGGGGAGCTGTTTTTT.

The chain couples TRBV10-2 to TRBJ1-2; 8 positions agree with TRBD1. V lost 7 bases to trimming and J lost 0 bases; unmatched junction nucleotides: 7. Germline V gives CDR1 WSHSY, CDR2 SAAADI. The CDR3 has 15 amino acids. In nucleotides, the CDR3 is TGCGCCAGCACCCTCGGACAGGGAGCTAACTATGGCTACACCTTC. It yields the protein CASTLGQGANYGYTF.

Only a few counts were recorded for this clone. The chain recombines TRBV7-3 with TRBJ1-2; 8 nucleotides agree with TRBD1. Germline lookup yields CDR1 SGHTA and CDR2 FQGTGA. Losses at the gene ends were 2 bases for V and 0 bases for J; bases not matched to a gene: 2. CDR3 length: 15 amino acids. The CDR3, as DNA: TGTGCCAGCAGCTTAGGGACAGGATCTAACTATGGCTACACCTTC. Its protein product is CASSLGTGSNYGYTF. The variable domain in full, with the rest retrieved from reference TRBV7-3 and TRBJ1-2, is GAGVSQTPSNKVTEKGKYVELRCDPISGHTALYWYRQSLGQGPEFLIYFQGTGAADDSGLPNDRFFAVRPEGSVSTLKIQRTERGDSAVYLCASSLGTGSNYGYTFGSGTRLTVV.

The count of this clone is one. The rearrangement uses TRBV5-1 and TRBJ2-1; 9 bases align to TRBD2. V shed 3 bases, J shed 5 bases, and the junction held 12 bases outside the gene matches. The CDR3 totals 17 residues. The germline gives CDR1 SGHRS, CDR2 YFSETQ. The CDR3 nucleotides read TGCGCCAGCAGCTCGGGGGACCAGCGGGGGGCCCACAATGAGCAGTTCTTC. This codes for CASSSGDQRGAHNEQFF.

The chain couples TRBV12-3 or TRBV12-4 to TRBJ1-1; D is ambiguous. Trimming shortened V by 2 bases and J by 2 bases, and 6 bases separated the two germline ends. This CDR3 contains 13 residues. In nucleotides, the CDR3 is TGTGCCAGCAGTTTACCCAGAAACACTGAAGCTTTCTTT. This encodes CASSLPRNTEAFF.

This chain connects TRBV5-1 to TRBJ2-2; the D gene is possibly TRBD1 (5 bases). The V and J ends lost 0 bases and 3 bases respectively, with 12 bases between them. Germline V CDR1 and CDR2: SGHRS, YFSETQ. The CDR3 is 16 amino acids. CDR3 bases: TGCGCCAGCAGCTTGGTCTCAGACAGCCACACCGGGGAGCTGTTTTTT. Translating it yields CASSLVSDSHTGELFF.

The chain has TRBV3-1 (or the pseudogene TRBV3-2) and TRBJ2-1; 15 nucleotides match TRBD2. This CDR3 has 14 amino acids. Germline-derived CDR1 and CDR2 are LGHDT and YNNKEL (reference sequence). The junction had 5 bases not matched to a gene; V was cut back by 2 bases and J by 15 bases. The CDR3 nucleotides are TGTGCCAGCAGCCAACGGACTAGCGGGGGGGCGACGTTCTTC. Protein sequence: CASSQRTSGGATFF.

This chain links TRBV14 with TRBJ2-5, with D perhaps TRBD1 (7 bases). This CDR3 region has 13 residues. CDR1 is SGHDN and CDR2 is FVKESK in the germline V gene. Trimming removed 5 bases from V and 6 bases from J, with 13 bases in between. The CDR3 region is CASSGGTAQTQYF. The CDR3 coding sequence is TGTGCCAGCAGCGGCGGGACAGCCCAGACCCAGTACTTC.

The J gene is TRBJ1-1, the V gene TRBV23-1, with 7 bases matching TRBD1. TRBV23-1 is an ORF for which the function is uncertain. The CDR3 has 16 residues. With 3 bases clipped from V and 4 bases from J, the junction kept 11 bases outside the gene matches. Here the CDR3 reads CASSHPWTGGSTEAFF. In DNA form, the CDR3 reads TGCGCCAGCAGTCACCCCTGGACAGGAGGGAGCACTGAAGCTTTCTTT.

This clone has only one observation. The chain combines TRBV30 with TRBJ2-2, with 7 bases lining up with TRBD1. CDR3 length equals 15 residues. V was pared by 3 bases and J by 5 bases, with 9 bases of the junction left unmatched. Germline V lookup: CDR1 GTSNPN, CDR2 SVGIG (reference sequence). The CDR3 bases are TGTGCCTGGAGATCGAGGGGGCGATATACCGGGGAGCTGTTTTTT. Translating it yields CAWRSRGRYTGELFF.

This clone has a handful of counts. The V call is TRBV5-4, the J call TRBJ1-4; TRBD1 aligns across 10 bases. With 1 base clipped from V and 8 bases from J, the junction kept 11 bases outside the gene matches. The CDR3 length is 17 residues. Looked up from germline, CDR1 is SGHNT and CDR2 is YYREEE (reference sequence). The CDR3 bases are TGTGCCAGCAGCTTGTTTGGGACAGGGGATCAAGGGGAAAAACTGTTTTTT. It codes for CASSLFGTGDQGEKLFF.

The V and J genes are TRBV5-1 and TRBJ1-1; D might be TRBD1 (6 bases). The CDR3 covers 13 residues. From germline, CDR1 is SGHRS and CDR2 YFSETQ. Between the trimmed V and J ends, which lost 5 bases and 3 bases, there was a span of 11 bases. This CDR3 reads CASRRPGDTEAFF. Here the CDR3 DNA reads TGCGCCAGCAGAAGACCAGGGGACACTGAAGCTTTCTTT. The full variable domain, its missing parts supplied by reference TRBV5-1 and TRBJ1-1, is KAGVTQTPRYLIKTRGQQVTLSCSPISGHRSVSWYQQTPGQGLQFLFEYFSETQRNKGNFPGRFSGRQFSNSRSEMNVSTLELGDSALYLCASRRPGDTEAFFGQGTRLTVV.

The rearrangement uses TRBV7-9 and TRBJ1-1, with D perhaps matching TRBD1 (6 bases). CDR3 length: 15 amino acids. Germline lookup yields CDR1 SEHNR and CDR2 FQNEAQ (reference sequence). V was shortened by 4 bases and J by 5 bases, with 17 bases between the two germline ends. CDR3 nucleotide sequence: TGTGCCAGCAGCTCCACACAGGACAGCGCTACTGAAGCTTTCTTT. It yields the protein CASSSTQDSATEAFF.

The chain couples TRBV5-1 to TRBJ1-4, with D possibly TRBD1 on 6 matching bases. In germline, CDR1 is SGHRS, CDR2 YFSETQ. V lost 4 bases, J lost 0 bases, and 13 bases lay in between. There are 16 residues in the CDR3. In nucleotides, the CDR3 is TGCGCCAGCAGCGAGACAGGAGTTGCAACTAATGAAAAACTGTTTTTT. This codes for CASSETGVATNEKLFF.

The rearrangement joins TRBV5-4 to TRBJ2-7; 10 bases agree with TRBD1. V was clipped by 4 bases and J by 6 bases; unmatched bases: 10. Germline CDR1 is SGHNT and CDR2 is YYREEE (reference sequence). The CDR3 spans 15 residues. DNA for the CDR3: TGTGCCAGCAGCACCCGACAGGGGGCTGGTTCCGAGCAGTACTTC. Residues: CASSTRQGAGSEQYF.